The clone carrying this TCR beta chain turned up a few times. Its specificity is unknown. The sample comes from a study of identical twins. Study observations and caveats: Cord blood beta clonotypes present at high abundance carried fewer insertions; no such pattern appeared in memory repertoires. Twin sharing of out-of-frame TCR alpha was underestimated by models in monozygotic pairs.

Unique molecular identifiers were present on the cDNA, which also gained a universal primer site by template switching. TCRdb re-called the 5' RACE reads with MiXCR, one entry per CDR3 protein. The sample lists hundreds of thousands of distinct CDR3 sequences, about 22% occurring once. Only healthy Caucasians were enrolled as donors. With 3 bases removed from V and 4 bases from J, the gap between germline ends came to 13 bases. The CDR3 has 14 residues. Looked up from germline, CDR1 is DFQATT and CDR2 is SNEGSKA (reference sequence). The same sample was also used in a study of yellow fever vaccine responses in identical twins.

Specimen: CD4+ T cells sorted from blood. The rearrangement joins TRBV20-1 to TRBJ2-1; D tentatively reads TRBD1 or TRBD2 (6 bases each). The clonotype originates from a woman aged 18 to 35 in good health. CDR3 protein: CSASLGGWYNEQFF. The CDR3 DNA reads as TGCAGTGCTAGTTTAGGGGGGTGGTACAATGAGCAGTTCTTC.